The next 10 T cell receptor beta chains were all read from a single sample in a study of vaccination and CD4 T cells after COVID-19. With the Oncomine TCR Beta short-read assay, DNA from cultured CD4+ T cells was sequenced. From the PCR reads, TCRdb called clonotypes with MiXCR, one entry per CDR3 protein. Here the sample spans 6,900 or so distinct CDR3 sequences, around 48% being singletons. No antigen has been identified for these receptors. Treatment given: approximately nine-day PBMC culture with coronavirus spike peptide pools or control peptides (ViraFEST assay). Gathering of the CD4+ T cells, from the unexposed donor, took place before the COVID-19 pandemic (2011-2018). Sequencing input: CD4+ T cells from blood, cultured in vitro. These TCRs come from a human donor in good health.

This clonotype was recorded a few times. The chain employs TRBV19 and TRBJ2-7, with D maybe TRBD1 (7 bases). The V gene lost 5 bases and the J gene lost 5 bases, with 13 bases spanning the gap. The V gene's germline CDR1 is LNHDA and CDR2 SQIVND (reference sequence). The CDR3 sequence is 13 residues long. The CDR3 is CASSEVRGDEQYF. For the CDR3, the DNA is TGTGCCAGTAGTGAAGTCAGGGGGGACGAGCAGTACTTC.

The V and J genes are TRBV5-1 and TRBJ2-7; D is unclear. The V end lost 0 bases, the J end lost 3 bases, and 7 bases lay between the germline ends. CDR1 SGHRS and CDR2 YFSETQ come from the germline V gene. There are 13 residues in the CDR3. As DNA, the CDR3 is TGCGCCAGCAGCTTGGGGCAGATCTACGAGCAGTACTTC. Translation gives CASSLGQIYEQYF.

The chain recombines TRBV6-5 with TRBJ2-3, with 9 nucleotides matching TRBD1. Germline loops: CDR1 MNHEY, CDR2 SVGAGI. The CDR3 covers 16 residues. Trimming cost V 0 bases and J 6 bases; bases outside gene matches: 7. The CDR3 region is CASSYSGTGPADTQYF. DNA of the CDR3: TGTGCCAGCAGTTACTCGGGGACAGGGCCCGCTGATACGCAGTATTTT.

In DNA form, the CDR3 reads TGCGCCAGCACTGATGGAAACACCATATATTTT. Translating gives CASTDGNTIYF. V and J are TRBV5-1 and TRBJ1-3; no firm D call. The V and J ends lost 6 bases and 3 bases respectively, with 4 bases between them. This CDR3 spans 11 amino acids. Germline loops: CDR1 SGHRS, CDR2 YFSETQ.

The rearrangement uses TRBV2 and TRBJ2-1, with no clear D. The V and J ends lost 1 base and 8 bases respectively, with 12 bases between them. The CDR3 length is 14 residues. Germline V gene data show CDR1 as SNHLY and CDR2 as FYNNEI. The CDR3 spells CASSEDRKDHEQFF. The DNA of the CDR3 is TGTGCCAGCAGTGAAGATAGAAAGGACCATGAGCAGTTCTTC.

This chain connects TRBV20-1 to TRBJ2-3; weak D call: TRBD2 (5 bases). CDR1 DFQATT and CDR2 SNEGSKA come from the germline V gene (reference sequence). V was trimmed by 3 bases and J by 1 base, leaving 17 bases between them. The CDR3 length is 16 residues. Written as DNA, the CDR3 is TGCAGTGCTAGGTTCGGCTCTAGCTGGGGCACAGATACGCAGTATTTT. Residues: CSARFGSSWGTDTQYF.

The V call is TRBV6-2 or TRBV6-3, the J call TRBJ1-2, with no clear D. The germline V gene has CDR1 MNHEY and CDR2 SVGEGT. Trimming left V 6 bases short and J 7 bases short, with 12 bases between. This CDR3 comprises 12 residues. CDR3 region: CASRSNGLGYTF. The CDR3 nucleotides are TGTGCCAGCAGATCCAATGGACTTGGCTACACCTTC.

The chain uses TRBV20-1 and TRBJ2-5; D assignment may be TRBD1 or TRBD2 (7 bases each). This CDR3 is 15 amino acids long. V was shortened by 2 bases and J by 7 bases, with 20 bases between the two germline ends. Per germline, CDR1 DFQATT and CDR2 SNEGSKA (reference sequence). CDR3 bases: TGCAGTGCTAGAAACCGACAGGGAGGGGAGGGGACCCAGTACTTC. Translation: CSARNRQGGEGTQYF.

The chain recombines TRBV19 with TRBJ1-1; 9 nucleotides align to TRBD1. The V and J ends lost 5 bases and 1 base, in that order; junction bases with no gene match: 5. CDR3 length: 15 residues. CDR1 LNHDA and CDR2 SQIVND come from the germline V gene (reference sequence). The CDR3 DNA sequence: TGTGCCAGTAGTGACGGGACAGGGTGGAACACTGAAGCTTTCTTT. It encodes CASSDGTGWNTEAFF.

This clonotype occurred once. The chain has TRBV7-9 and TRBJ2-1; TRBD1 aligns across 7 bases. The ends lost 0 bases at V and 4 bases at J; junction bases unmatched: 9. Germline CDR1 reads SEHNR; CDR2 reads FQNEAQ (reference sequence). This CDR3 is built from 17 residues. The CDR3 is CASSLAPQGSVYNEQFF. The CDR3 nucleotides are TGTGCCAGCAGCTTAGCACCACAGGGGTCGGTGTACAATGAGCAGTTCTTC. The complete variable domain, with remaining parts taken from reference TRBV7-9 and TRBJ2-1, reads DTGVSQNPRHKITKRGQNVTFRCDPISEHNRLYWYRQTLGQGPEFLTYFQNEAQLEKSRLLSDRFSAERPKGSFSTLEIQRTEQGDSAMYLCASSLAPQGSVYNEQFFGPGTRLTVL.